This TCR beta chain was captured in a study of T cell repertoires in cytomegalovirus infection. TCRdb re-derived calls from the reads in MiXCR, one entry per CDR3 protein. The sample holds some 130,000 distinct CDR3 sequences, 24% seen once. This clonotype was recorded many times. Its antigen is still unknown. Losses at the gene ends were 4 bases for V and 12 bases for J; bases not matched to a gene: 3. Germline CDR1 reads SGHTA; CDR2 reads FQGNSA. The CDR3 consists of 12 residues. The sample was PBMCs, sequenced either directly or after in vitro stimulation (not recorded which). The source is a human donor in good health (CMV status not recorded). Some clones in this sample may be carry-over from other donors' samples. The genes are TRBV7-2 and TRBJ2-1; 10 bases agree with TRBD2. The CDR3 loop reads CASSSQREGQFF. The DNA for the CDR3 is TGTGCCAGCAGCTCTCAGCGGGAGGGGCAGTTCTTC.